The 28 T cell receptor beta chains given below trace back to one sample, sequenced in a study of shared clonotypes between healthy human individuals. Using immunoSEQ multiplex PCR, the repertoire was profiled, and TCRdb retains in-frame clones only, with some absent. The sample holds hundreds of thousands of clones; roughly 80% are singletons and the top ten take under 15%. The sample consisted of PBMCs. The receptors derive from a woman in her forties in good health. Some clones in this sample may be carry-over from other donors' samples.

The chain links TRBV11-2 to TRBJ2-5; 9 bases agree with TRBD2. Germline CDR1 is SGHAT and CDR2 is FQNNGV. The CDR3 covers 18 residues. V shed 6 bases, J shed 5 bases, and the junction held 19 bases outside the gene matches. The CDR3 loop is CASSFWPGGREGRETQYF. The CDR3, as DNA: TGTGCCAGCAGTTTTTGGCCCGGGGGGCGGGAGGGCCGTGAGACCCAGTACTTC.

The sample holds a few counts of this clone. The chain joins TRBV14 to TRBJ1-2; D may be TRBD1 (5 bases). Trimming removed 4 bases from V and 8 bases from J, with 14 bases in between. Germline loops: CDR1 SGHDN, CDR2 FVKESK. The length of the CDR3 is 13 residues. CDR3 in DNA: TGTGCCAGCAGCCCCCGAGGAGGGGAGGGCTACACCTTC. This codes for CASSPRGGEGYTF.

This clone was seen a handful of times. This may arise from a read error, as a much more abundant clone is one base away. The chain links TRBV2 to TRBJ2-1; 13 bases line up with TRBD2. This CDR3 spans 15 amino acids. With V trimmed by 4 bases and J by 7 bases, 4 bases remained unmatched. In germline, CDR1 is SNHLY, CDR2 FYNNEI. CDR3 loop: CASSGTSGSRNEQFF. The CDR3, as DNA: TGTGCCAGCAGTGGGACTAGCGGGAGTCGGAATGAGCAGTTCTTC.

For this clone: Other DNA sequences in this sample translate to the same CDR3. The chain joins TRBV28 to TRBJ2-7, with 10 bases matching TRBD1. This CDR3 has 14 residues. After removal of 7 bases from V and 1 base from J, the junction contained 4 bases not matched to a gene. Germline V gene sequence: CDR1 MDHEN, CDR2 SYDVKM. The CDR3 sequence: CASIGTGDSYEQYF. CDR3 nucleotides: TGTGCCAGCATCGGGACAGGGGATTCCTACGAGCAGTACTTC.

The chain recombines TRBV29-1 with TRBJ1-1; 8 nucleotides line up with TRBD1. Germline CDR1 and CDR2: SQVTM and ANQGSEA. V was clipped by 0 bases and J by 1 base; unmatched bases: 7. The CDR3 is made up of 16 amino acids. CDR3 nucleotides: TGCAGCGTTGAAGATCCGGGGACAGGTTCGAACACTGAAGCTTTCTTT. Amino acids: CSVEDPGTGSNTEAFF.

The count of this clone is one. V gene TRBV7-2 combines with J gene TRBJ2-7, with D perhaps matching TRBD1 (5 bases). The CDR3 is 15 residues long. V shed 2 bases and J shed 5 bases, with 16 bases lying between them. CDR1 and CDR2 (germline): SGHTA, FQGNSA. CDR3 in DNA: TGTGCCAGCAGCTTATATGGGCAGGGTGGTGACGAGCAGTACTTC. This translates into CASSLYGQGGDEQYF.

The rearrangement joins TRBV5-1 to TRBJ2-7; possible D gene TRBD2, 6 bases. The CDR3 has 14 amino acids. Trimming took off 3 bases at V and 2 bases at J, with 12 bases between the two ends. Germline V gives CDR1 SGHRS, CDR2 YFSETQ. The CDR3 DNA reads TGCGCCAGCAGCTGGGCTAGCGCTACCTACGAGCAGTACTTC. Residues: CASSWASATYEQYF.

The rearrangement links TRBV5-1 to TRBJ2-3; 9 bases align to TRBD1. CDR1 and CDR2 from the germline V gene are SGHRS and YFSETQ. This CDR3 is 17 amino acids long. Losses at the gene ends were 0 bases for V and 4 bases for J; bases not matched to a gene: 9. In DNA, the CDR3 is TGCGCCAGCAGCTTGGAGGGACAGGGATACGGGCCAGATACGCAGTATTTT. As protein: CASSLEGQGYGPDTQYF.

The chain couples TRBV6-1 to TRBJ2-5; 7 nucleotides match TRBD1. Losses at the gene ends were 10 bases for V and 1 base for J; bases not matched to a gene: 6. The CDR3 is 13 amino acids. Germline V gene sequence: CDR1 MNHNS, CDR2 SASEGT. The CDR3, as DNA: TGTGCCACCCGGGGACAGACCCAAGAGACCCAGTACTTC. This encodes CATRGQTQETQYF.

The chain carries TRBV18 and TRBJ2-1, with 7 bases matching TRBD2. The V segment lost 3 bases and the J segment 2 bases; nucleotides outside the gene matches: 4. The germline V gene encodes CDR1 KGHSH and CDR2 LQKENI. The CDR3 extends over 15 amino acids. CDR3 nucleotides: TGTGCCAGCTCACCCGGTCGGGAGGCCTACAATGAGCAGTTCTTC. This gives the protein CASSPGREAYNEQFF.

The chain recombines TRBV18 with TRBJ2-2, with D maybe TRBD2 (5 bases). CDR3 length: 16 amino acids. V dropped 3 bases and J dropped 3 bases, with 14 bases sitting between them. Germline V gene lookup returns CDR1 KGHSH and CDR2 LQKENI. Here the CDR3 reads CASSPTKEGYTGELFF. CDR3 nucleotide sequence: TGTGCCAGCTCACCGACTAAGGAAGGGTACACCGGGGAGCTGTTTTTT.

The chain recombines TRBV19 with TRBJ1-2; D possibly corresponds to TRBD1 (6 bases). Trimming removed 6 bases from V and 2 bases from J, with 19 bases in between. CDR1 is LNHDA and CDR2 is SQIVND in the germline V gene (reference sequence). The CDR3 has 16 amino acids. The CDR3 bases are TGTGCCAGTAGCGAAACAGGAGCACAGGGAAACTATGGCTACACCTTC. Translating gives CASSETGAQGNYGYTF.

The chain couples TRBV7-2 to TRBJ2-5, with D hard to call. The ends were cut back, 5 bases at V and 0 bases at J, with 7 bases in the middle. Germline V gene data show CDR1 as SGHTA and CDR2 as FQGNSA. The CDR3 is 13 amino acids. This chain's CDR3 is CASSRSYQETQYF. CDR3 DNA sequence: TGTGCCAGCAGCCGGTCGTACCAAGAGACCCAGTACTTC.

CDR3 region: CASTLAGDYEQYF. CDR3 in DNA: TGTGCCAGCACCTTAGCGGGAGACTACGAGCAGTACTTC. The J gene is TRBJ2-7, the V gene TRBV18, with 9 bases matching TRBD2. Per germline, CDR1 KGHSH and CDR2 LQKENI. V was clipped by 8 bases and J by 3 bases; unmatched bases: 5. CDR3 size: 13 residues.

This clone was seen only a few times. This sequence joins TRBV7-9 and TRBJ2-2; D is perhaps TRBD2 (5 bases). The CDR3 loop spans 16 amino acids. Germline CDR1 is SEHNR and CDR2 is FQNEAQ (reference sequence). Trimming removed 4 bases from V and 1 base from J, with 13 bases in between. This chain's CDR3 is CASSSPKAVNTGELFF. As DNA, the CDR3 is TGTGCCAGCAGCTCCCCAAAAGCGGTGAACACCGGGGAGCTGTTTTTT.

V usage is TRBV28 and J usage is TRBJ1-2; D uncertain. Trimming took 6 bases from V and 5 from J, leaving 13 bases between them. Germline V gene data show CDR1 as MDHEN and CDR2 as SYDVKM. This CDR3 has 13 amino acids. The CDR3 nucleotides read TGTGCCAGCAGGTCCGGGAACTTGTATGGCTACACCTTC. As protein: CASRSGNLYGYTF.

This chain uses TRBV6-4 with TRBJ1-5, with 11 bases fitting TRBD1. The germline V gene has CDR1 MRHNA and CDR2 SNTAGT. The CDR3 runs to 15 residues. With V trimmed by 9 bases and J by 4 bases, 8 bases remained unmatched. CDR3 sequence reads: CARPGDRGWNQPQHF. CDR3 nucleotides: TGTGCCAGGCCGGGGGACAGGGGGTGGAATCAGCCCCAGCATTTT.

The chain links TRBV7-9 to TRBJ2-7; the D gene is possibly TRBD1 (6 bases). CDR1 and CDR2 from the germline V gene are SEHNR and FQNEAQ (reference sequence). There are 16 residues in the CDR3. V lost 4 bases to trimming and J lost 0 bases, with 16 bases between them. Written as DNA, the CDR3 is TGTGCCAGCAGCTGGGGTCCGGGACAAAGCTCCTACGAGCAGTACTTC. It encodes CASSWGPGQSSYEQYF.

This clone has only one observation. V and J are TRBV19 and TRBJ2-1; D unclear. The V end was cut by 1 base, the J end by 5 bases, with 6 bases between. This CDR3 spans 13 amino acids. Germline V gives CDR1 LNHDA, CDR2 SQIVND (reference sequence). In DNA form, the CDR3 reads TGTGCCAGTAGTATAGGGCACAACAATGAGCAGTTCTTC. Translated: CASSIGHNNEQFF.

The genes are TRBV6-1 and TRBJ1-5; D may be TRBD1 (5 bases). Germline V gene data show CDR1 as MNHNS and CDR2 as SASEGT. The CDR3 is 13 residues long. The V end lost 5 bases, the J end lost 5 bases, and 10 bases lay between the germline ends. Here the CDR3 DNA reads TGTGCCAGCAGTCGGGGGTCCGATCAGCCCCAGCATTTT. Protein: CASSRGSDQPQHF.

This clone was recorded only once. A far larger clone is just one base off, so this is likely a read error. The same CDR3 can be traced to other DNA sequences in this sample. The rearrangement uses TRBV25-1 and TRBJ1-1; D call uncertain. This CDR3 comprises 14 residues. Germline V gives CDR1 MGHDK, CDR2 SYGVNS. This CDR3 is CASSGAGRNTEAFF. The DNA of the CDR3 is TGTGCCAGCAGTGGGGCAGGACGGAACACTGAGGCTTTCTTT.

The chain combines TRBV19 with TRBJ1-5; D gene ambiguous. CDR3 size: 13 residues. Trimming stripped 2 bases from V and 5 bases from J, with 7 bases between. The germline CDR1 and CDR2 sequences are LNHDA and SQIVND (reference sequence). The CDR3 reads CASSIYTYQPQHF. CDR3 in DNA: TGTGCCAGTAGTATATATACCTATCAGCCCCAGCATTTT.

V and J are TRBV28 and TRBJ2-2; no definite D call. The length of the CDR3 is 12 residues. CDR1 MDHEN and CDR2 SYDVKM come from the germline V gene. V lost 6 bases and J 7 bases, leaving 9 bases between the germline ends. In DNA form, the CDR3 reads TGTGCCAGCAGCCGGGTTAGCGGGGAGCTGTTTTTT. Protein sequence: CASSRVSGELFF.

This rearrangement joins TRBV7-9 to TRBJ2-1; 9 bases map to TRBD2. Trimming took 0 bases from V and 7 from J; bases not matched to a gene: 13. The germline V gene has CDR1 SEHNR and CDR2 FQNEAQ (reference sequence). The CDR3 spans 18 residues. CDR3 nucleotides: TGTGCCAGCAGCTTAGCCGGTAGCGGGAGTCGTATTGGGAATGAGCAGTTCTTC. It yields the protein CASSLAGSGSRIGNEQFF. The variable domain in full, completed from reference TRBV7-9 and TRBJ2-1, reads DTGVSQNPRHKITKRGQNVTFRCDPISEHNRLYWYRQTLGQGPEFLTYFQNEAQLEKSRLLSDRFSAERPKGSFSTLEIQRTEQGDSAMYLCASSLAGSGSRIGNEQFFGPGTRLTVL.

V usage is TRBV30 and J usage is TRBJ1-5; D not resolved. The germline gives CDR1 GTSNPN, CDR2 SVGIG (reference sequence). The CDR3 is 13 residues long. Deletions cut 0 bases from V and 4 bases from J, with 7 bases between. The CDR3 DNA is TGTGCCTGGAGTGTAGGTAATAATCAGCCCCAGCATTTT. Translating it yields CAWSVGNNQPQHF.

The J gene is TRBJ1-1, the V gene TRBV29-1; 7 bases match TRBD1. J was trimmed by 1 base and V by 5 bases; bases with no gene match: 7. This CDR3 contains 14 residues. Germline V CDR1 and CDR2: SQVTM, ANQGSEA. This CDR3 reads CSVTRQGWNTEAFF. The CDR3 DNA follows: TGCAGCGTTACGCGACAGGGATGGAACACTGAAGCTTTCTTT.

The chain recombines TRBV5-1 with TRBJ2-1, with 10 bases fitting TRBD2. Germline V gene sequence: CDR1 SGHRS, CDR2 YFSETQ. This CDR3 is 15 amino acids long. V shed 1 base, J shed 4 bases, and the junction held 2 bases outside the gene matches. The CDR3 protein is CASSLTSGIYNEQFF. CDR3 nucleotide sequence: TGCGCCAGCAGCTTGACTAGCGGGATTTACAATGAGCAGTTCTTC.

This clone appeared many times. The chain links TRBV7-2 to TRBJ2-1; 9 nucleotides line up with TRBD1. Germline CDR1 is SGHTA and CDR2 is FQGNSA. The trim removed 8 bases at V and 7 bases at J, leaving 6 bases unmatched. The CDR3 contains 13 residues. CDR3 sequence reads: CASQGQGTNEQFF. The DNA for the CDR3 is TGTGCCAGCCAGGGACAGGGTACGAATGAGCAGTTCTTC.